The 14 T cell receptor beta chains below all came from one sample that was sequenced in a study of blood T cell repertoires in COVID-19. Some clones are missing from TCRdb's copy, which holds only in-frame ones; the method was immunoSEQ multiplex PCR. The table includes around 270,000 clones, about nine tenths detected once. The specimen was peripheral blood. The source of these receptors is a middle-aged man who had recovered from COVID-19.

This clone has a single count. J is TRBJ2-7 and V is TRBV29-1; maybe TRBD2 (6 bases). CDR3 length: 13 residues. Per the germline V gene, CDR1 is SQVTM and CDR2 is ANQGSEA. V was trimmed by 0 bases and J by 9 bases, leaving 15 bases between them. For the CDR3, the DNA is TGCAGCGTTGAAGATCTTGCGGGGACGGGGCAGTACTTC. Translated: CSVEDLAGTGQYF.

V is TRBV6-5 and J is TRBJ2-1; tentatively, D is TRBD1 (6 bases). Deletions cut 6 bases from V and 10 bases from J, with 10 bases between. In germline, CDR1 is MNHEY, CDR2 SVGAGI. The CDR3 totals 11 residues. The CDR3 here is CASRQGGEQFF. For the CDR3, the DNA is TGTGCCAGCAGACAGGGTGGCGAGCAGTTCTTC.

This clone has a single count. The gene calls are TRBV11-2 and TRBJ2-3, with no clear D. The CDR3 is made up of 17 amino acids. Germline lookup yields CDR1 SGHAT and CDR2 FQNNGV. Trimming shortened V by 1 base and J by 0 bases, and 14 bases separated the two germline ends. DNA of the CDR3: TGTGCCAGCAGCTTAGTATTGGCCGCTTTTAGCACAGATACGCAGTATTTT. As protein: CASSLVLAAFSTDTQYF.

V is TRBV7-9 and J is TRBJ2-4; 11 bases agree with TRBD1. V dropped 4 bases and J dropped 7; count of bases not matched to a gene: 3. Germline CDR1 is SEHNR and CDR2 is FQNEAQ (reference sequence). The CDR3 is 14 residues long. The CDR3 loop reads CASSSGTGGNIQYF. CDR3 coding DNA: TGTGCCAGCAGCTCCGGGACAGGGGGGAACATTCAGTACTTC.

The gene calls are TRBV10-2 and TRBJ1-1; possibly TRBD1 for D (6 bases). Trimming took off 0 bases at V and 4 bases at J, with 9 bases between the two ends. Germline V gene lookup returns CDR1 WSHSY and CDR2 SAAADI. The CDR3 sequence is 14 residues long. The CDR3 is CASSESRGRTEAFF. The CDR3 bases are TGCGCCAGCAGTGAGTCGCGGGGGCGCACTGAAGCTTTCTTT.

This chain uses TRBV25-1 with TRBJ2-7, with 11 bases identical to TRBD1. Trimming removed 5 bases from V and 0 bases from J; junction bases left unmatched: 6. CDR1 and CDR2 (germline): MGHDK, SYGVNS. The length of the CDR3 is 16 residues. The CDR3 nucleotides read TGTGCCAGCAGTAAGAAAGGGACAGGGGGCTCCTACGAGCAGTACTTC. It yields the protein CASSKKGTGGSYEQYF.

The J gene is TRBJ2-1, the V gene TRBV5-4; 7 nucleotides align to TRBD2. The J segment lost 4 bases and the V segment lost 8 bases, leaving 12 bases of the junction unmatched. The CDR3 contains 15 residues. The germline CDR1 and CDR2 sequences are SGHNT and YYREEE (reference sequence). In nucleotides, the CDR3 is TGTGCCAGTCTCGTCAGGCGGGAGAGTTACAATGAGCAGTTCTTC. Protein: CASLVRRESYNEQFF.

V is TRBV2 and J is TRBJ2-1, with 12 bases that match TRBD2. The CDR3 covers 13 residues. Germline values: CDR1 SNHLY, CDR2 FYNNEI. Trimming at V came to 4 bases and at J to 10 bases, leaving 2 bases not matched to a gene. The CDR3 reads CASSAGLAGEQFF. The CDR3 nucleotides read TGTGCCAGCAGTGCCGGACTAGCGGGGGAGCAGTTCTTC.

The V gene is TRBV6-2 or TRBV6-3, the J gene TRBJ2-5; TRBD1 agrees at 8 bases. V trimming: 0 bases; J trimming: 9 bases; junction bases outside the gene matches: 9. The germline gives CDR1 MNHEY, CDR2 SVGEGT. CDR3 length: 15 amino acids. The CDR3 loop reads CASSYSWAGGKAQYF. Written as DNA, the CDR3 is TGTGCCAGCAGTTACTCGTGGGCAGGGGGCAAGGCCCAGTACTTC.

For this clone: One end of the junction is discordant with germline, which a read error may explain. The chain combines TRBV6-1 with TRBJ1-3; D gene unclear. This CDR3 has 12 amino acids. Germline-derived CDR1 and CDR2 are MNHNS and SASEGT. CDR3 amino acids: CASSERLGGLGF. Written as DNA, the CDR3 is TGTGCCAGCAGTGAAAGATTGGGAGGGTTAGGTTTT.

This chain connects TRBV12-3 or TRBV12-4 to TRBJ2-7, with a tentative D call TRBD2 (6 bases). The ends were cut back, 3 bases at V and 6 bases at J, with 6 bases in the middle. CDR3 size: 11 residues. The CDR3 sequence: CASSFGSEQYF. The CDR3 region has the DNA TGTGCCAGCAGTTTCGGGAGCGAGCAGTACTTC.

This chain uses TRBV9 with TRBJ2-5; 7 bases line up with TRBD2. The V gene's germline CDR1 is SGDLS and CDR2 YYNGEE. J lost 1 base, V lost 3 bases, and 6 bases had no gene match. The CDR3 is 15 amino acids. CDR3 in amino acids: CASSGGGLLQETQYF. The CDR3 DNA is TGTGCCAGCAGCGGGGGGGGACTCCTCCAAGAGACCCAGTACTTC. Full variable domain (remainder filled in from reference TRBV9 and TRBJ2-5): DSGVTQTPKHLITATGQRVTLRCSPRSGDLSVYWYQQSLDQGLQFLIQYYNGEERAKGNILERFSAQQFPDLHSELNLSSLELGDSALYFCASSGGGLLQETQYFGPGTRLLVL.

The gene calls are TRBV19 and TRBJ2-6; D is perhaps TRBD1 (6 bases). This CDR3 comprises 16 residues. Between the trimmed V and J ends, which lost 6 bases and 0 bases, there was a span of 12 bases. The germline CDR1 and CDR2 sequences are LNHDA and SQIVND (reference sequence). The CDR3 bases are TGTGCCAGTAGGGGGGCGGCAAGCTCTGGGGCCAACGTCCTGACTTTC. Its protein product is CASRGAASSGANVLTF.

The rearrangement uses TRBV4-1 and TRBJ1-2; D unresolved. V was trimmed by 1 base and J by 4 bases, leaving 16 bases between them. Germline V gene data show CDR1 as MGHRA and CDR2 as YSYEKL. This CDR3 has 16 amino acids. The CDR3 protein is CASSQAAAPEGYGYTF. The CDR3 coding sequence is TGCGCCAGCAGCCAAGCAGCAGCTCCCGAGGGCTATGGCTACACCTTC.